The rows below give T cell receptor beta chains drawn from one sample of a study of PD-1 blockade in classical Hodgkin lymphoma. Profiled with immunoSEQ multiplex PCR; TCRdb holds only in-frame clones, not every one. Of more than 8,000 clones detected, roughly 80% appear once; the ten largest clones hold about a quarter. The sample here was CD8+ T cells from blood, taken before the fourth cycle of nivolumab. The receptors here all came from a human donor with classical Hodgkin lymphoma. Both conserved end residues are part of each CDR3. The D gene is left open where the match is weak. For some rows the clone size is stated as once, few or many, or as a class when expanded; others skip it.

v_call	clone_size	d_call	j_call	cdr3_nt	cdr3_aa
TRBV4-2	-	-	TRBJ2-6	TGTGCCAGCAGCCAACGGACGCCCTTATTGTCTGGGGCCAACGTCCTGACTTTC	CASSQRTPLLSGANVLTF
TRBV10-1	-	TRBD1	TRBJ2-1	TGCGCCAGCAGTGTGGACAGGGGAATCTACAATGAGCAGTTCTTC	CASSVDRGIYNEQFF
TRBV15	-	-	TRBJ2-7	TGTGCCACCAGCAGCAGCCACGAGCAGTACTTC	CATSSSHEQYF
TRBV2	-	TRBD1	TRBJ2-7	TGTGCCAGCAGTGAAGCGTGGGACAGCATTCACTACGAGCAGTACTTC	CASSEAWDSIHYEQYF
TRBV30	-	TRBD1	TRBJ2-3	TGTGCCTGGGGGACAGTTGTAGGAACAGATACGCAGTATTTT	CAWGTVVGTDTQYF
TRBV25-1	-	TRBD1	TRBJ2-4	TGTGCCAGCAGTGACCCCGGGACAGGGACGACACTGGCAAACATTCAGTACTTC	CASSDPGTGTTLANIQYF
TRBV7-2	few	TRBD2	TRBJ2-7	TGTGCCAGCAGCTTAAAGACTAGCCGGATCGAGCAGTACTTC	CASSLKTSRIEQYF
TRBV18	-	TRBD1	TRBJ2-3	TGTGCCAGCTCATATAGGACAGGGTTTGTCACAGATACGCAGTATTTT	CASSYRTGFVTDTQYF
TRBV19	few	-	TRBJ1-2	TGTGCCAGTAGTATAGGTAGGGCTTTCAACTATGGCTACACCTTC	CASSIGRAFNYGYTF
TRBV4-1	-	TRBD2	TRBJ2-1	TGCGCCAGCAGCCAAGGGGGACTAGCCTACAATGAGCAGTTCTTC	CASSQGGLAYNEQFF
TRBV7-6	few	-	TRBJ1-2	TGTGCCAGCAGTTCCCTGGACAGCAAATATGGCTACACCTTC	CASSSLDSKYGYTF
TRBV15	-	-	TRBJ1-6	TGTGCCACCAGCAGAGATAAGGGGCCTAATTCACCCCTCCACTTT	CATSRDKGPNSPLHF
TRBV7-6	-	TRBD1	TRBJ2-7	TGTGCCAGCAGCTACGGGACAGGCCCCTACGAGCAGTACTTC	CASSYGTGPYEQYF
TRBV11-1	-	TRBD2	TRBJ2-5	TGTGCCAGCAGCTTAGATTGGCTAGCGGGGGGGCCGGGTGAGACCCAGTACTTC	CASSLDWLAGGPGETQYF
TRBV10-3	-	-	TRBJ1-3	TGTGCCATCAGTGAGTCAGTCGGACGCTCTGGAAACACCATATATTTT	CAISESVGRSGNTIYF
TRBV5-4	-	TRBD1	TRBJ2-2	TGTGCCAGCAGCTTAGGACAGGGAGTCACCGGGGAGCTGTTTTTT	CASSLGQGVTGELFF
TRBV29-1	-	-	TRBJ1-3	TGCAGCGTTGAAGAACGGCACTCTTACTCTGGAAACACCATATATTTT	CSVEERHSYSGNTIYF
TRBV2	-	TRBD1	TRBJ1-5	TGTGCCAGCAGTTCACCCTCCCAGGGGGCGCGGGCTCAGCCCCAGCATTTT	CASSSPSQGARAQPQHF
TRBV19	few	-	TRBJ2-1	TGTGCCAGTACCCCACGCGGCAGGGGAGAGCAGTTCTTC	CASTPRGRGEQFF
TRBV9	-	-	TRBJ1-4	TGTGCCAGCAGCGCGGGCAACCTACCGAATGAAAAACTGTTTTTT	CASSAGNLPNEKLFF
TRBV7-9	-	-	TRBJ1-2	TGTGCCAGCAGCTCCCCTCGAGCGAGGGTAGGCCTTAACTATGGCTACACCTTC	CASSSPRARVGLNYGYTF
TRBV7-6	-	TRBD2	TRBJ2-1	TGTGCCAGCAGCCCTTCGGGGGGTCCCAATGAGCAGTTCTTC	CASSPSGGPNEQFF
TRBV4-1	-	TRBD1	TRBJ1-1	TGCGCCAGCAGCCAAGTCCCCCAAGGTGGGACAGCGAACACTGAAGCTTTCTTT	CASSQVPQGGTANTEAFF
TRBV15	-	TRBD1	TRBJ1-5	TGTGCCACCAGGGACAGGTTATTGGAAGGTGAGCCCCAGCATTTT	CATRDRLLEGEPQHF
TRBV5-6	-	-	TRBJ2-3	TGTGCCAGCAGCACCGGACCAGGGGCAGATACGCAGTATTTT	CASSTGPGADTQYF
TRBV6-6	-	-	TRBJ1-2	TGTGCCACCGAAATATCTGGGGGGTCCGGCTACACCTTC	CATEISGGSGYTF
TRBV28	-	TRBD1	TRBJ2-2	TGTGCCAGCACCCCGGACAGGGAGACCGGGGAGCTGTTTTTT	CASTPDRETGELFF
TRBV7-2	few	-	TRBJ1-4	TGTGCCAGCAGCTTTCCGGGGGCGCTTGGAAAACTGTTTTTT	CASSFPGALGKLFF
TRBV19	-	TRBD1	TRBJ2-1	TGTGCCAGCAGGACAGGCTACAATGAGCAGTTCTTC	CASRTGYNEQFF
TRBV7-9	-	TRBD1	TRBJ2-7	TGTGCCAGCAGCCGCTGGGACAGCCCCTACGAGCAGTACTTC	CASSRWDSPYEQYF
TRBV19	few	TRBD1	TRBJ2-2	TGTGCCACGTGTCCGAGGACAGGGGGAACCGGGGAGCTGTTTTTT	CATCPRTGGTGELFF
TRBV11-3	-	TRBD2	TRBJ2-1	TGTGCCAGCAGCCCCTGGGAGGGGTACAATGAGCAGTTCTTC	CASSPWEGYNEQFF
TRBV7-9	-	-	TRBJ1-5	TGTGCCAGCAGCGATAAAACCCTGAGCGACCTTGGGGGCAATCAGCCCCAGCATTTT	CASSDKTLSDLGGNQPQHF
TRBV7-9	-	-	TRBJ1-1	TGTGCCAGCAGCTTAATAATGGCACCTGAAGCTTTCTTT	CASSLIMAPEAFF
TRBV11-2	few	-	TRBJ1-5	TGTGCCAGCAGCTCCGCCGTGGGGGTCCAGCCCCAGCATTTT	CASSSAVGVQPQHF
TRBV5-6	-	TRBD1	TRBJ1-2	TGTGCCAGCCGGGACAGGAGTAACTATGGCTACACCTTC	CASRDRSNYGYTF
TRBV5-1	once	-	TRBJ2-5	TGCGCCAGCAGCTTGGAGGGGGGGCCCCGGGAGACCCAGTACTTC	CASSLEGGPRETQYF
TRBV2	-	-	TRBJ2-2	TGTGCCAGCAGTGAGATTAGGGATCCCGGGGAGCTGTTTTTT	CASSEIRDPGELFF
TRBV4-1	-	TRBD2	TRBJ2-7	TGCGCCAGCAGCCAAACTAGCGGGGGTAACGAGCAGTACTTC	CASSQTSGGNEQYF
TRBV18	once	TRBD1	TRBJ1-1	TGTGCCAGCTCCCTCGACAGGGACACTGAAGCTTTCTTT	CASSLDRDTEAFF